This T cell receptor (beta chain) was documented in a study of T cell responses to AZD1222 COVID-19 vaccine. Overall study results and limits: Two AZD1222 administrations were followed by greater Spike-specific TCR breadth and depth. The study found vaccine-associated CD4 TCRs spanning spike, dominant at 160-218 and 743-854.

In the case of this clone: Its antigen remains unknown.

TCRdb's table, derived via immunoSEQ multiplex PCR, lists solely in-frame clones and lacks some. The data hold about 120,000 clones, with over 75% observed a single time. Per germline, CDR1 SGHAT and CDR2 FQDESV (reference sequence). This CDR3 has 16 residues. V gave up 1 base and J gave up 0 bases, with 12 bases separating them. The starting material was peripheral blood, obtained on day 0 of AZD1222 vaccination. The sequence derives from an adult in good health. The gene calls are TRBV11-1 and TRBJ2-5; D gene ambiguous. The CDR3 DNA sequence: TGTGCCAGCAGCTTAGATGGCGAACCGTACCAAGAGACCCAGTACTTC. This translates into CASSLDGEPYQETQYF. The complete variable domain, with remaining parts taken from reference TRBV11-1 and TRBJ2-5, reads EAEVAQSPRYKITEKSQAVAFWCDPISGHATLYWYRQILGQGPELLVQFQDESVVDDSQLPKDRFSAERLKGVDSTLKIQPAELGDSAMYLCASSLDGEPYQETQYFGPGTRLLVL.